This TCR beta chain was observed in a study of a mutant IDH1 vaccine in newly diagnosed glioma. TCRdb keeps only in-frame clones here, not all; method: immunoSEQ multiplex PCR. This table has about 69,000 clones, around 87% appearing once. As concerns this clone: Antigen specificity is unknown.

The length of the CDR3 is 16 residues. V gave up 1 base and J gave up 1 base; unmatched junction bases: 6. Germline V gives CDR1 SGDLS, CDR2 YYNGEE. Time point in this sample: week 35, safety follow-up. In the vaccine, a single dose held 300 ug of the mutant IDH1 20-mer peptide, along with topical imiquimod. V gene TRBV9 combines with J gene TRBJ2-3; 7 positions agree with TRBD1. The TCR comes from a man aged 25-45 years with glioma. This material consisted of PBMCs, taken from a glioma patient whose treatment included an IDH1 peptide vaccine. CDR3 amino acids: CASSVYTGVGTDTQYF. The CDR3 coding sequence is TGTGCCAGCAGCGTATATACAGGGGTCGGCACAGATACGCAGTATTTT.